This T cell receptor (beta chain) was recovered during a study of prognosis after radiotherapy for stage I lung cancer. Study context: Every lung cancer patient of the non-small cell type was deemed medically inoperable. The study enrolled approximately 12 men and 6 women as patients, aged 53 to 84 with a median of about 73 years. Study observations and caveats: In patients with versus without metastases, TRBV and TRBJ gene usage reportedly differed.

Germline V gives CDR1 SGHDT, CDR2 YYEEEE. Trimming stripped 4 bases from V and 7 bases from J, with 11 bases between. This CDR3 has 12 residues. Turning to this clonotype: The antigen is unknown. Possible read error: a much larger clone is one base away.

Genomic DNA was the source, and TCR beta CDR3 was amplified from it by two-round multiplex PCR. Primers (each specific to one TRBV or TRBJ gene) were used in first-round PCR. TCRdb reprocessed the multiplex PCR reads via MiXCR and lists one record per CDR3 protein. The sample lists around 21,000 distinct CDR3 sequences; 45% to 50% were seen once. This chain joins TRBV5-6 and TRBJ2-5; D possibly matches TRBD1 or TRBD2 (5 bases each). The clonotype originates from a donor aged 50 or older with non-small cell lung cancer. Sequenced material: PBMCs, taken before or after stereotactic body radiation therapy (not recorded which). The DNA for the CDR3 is TGTGCCAGCAGCCGAGGGGTGTTGACCCAGTACTTC. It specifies CASSRGVLTQYF.